The 2 T cell receptor beta chains presented below share a single source sample, sequenced in a study of cytomegalovirus exposure and HLA in healthy donors (dated by TCRdb to between 2016 and 2019). Library generation was performed with the immunoSEQ multiplex PCR assay. For the multiplex PCR, a mixture combining 60 forward primers for TCR Vbeta segments and 13 reverse primers for TCR Jbeta segments was used. This is the immuneACCESS table as TCRdb keeps it, with only in-frame sequences that have V and J called. A part of the clones is gone; compared with another copy, unresolved V genes explain less than half, and the rest is unexplained. The sample data list 150,000 to 180,000 clones, and 70% to 90% of these were observed just once. The biggest ten clones account for around 5.2% of the sample. The sample taken for sequencing was PBMCs. The receptors were sampled from a woman aged 40-49 years in good health and CMV-seropositive.

Here the CDR3 DNA reads TGTGCCAGCAGCTTAGGACTAGCGGGAGGGCAGGGGGAGCAGTTCTTC. This gives the protein CASSLGLAGGQGEQFF. The J gene is TRBJ2-1, the V gene TRBV7-7, with 14 positions matching TRBD2. The CDR3 runs to 16 residues. Per the germline V gene, CDR1 is SSHAT and CDR2 is FNYEAQ (reference sequence). The junction had 6 bases not matched to a gene; V was cut back by 1 base and J by 10 bases.

This clone was seen more than once but under ten times. The J gene is TRBJ2-1, the V gene TRBV30, with TRBD2 identical over 9 bases. V trimming: 8 bases; J trimming: 5 bases; junction bases outside the gene matches: 10. This CDR3 has 14 residues. Germline lookup yields CDR1 GTSNPN and CDR2 SVGIG (reference sequence). The CDR3 protein is CAGFSGRPNNEQFF. CDR3 DNA sequence: TGTGCCGGGTTTAGCGGGAGACCAAACAATGAGCAGTTCTTC.